The clone carrying this T cell receptor beta chain was observed a handful of times. Its antigen is not known. PCR involved 60 Vbeta and 13 Jbeta primers. Only in-frame clones appear in the TCRdb table, and some are missing; sequencing was by immunoSEQ multiplex PCR. The repertoire holds some 190,000 clones, with over 65% as singletons. V lost 5 bases, J lost 1 base, and 25 bases lay in between. Germline V CDR1 and CDR2: SEHNR, FQNEAQ (reference sequence). This CDR3 spans 19 amino acids. The data stem from a study of cytomegalovirus exposure and HLA in healthy donors. As for the study in general: An earlier analysis identified 95 million to 120 million unique TCR beta sequences in approximately 170 million T cells.

The study, taken as a whole, reports: In a later analysis, HLA-C alleles had the fewest associated TCRs, DRB1 alleles the most. When a later analysis was performed, an Asian-associated ancestry cluster reportedly had fewer N-insertions than the 666-donor mean.

The chain links TRBV7-9 to TRBJ2-3; tentative D call: TRBD2 (6 bases). What was sequenced was PBMCs. This clonotype was obtained from a man aged 35 to 55 in good health and CMV-seropositive. The CDR3 loop reads CASSQLLASGWIGTDTQYF. Here the CDR3 DNA reads TGTGCCAGCAGCCAACTTCTAGCGAGCGGGTGGATTGGCACAGATACGCAGTATTTT. The full variable domain, its missing parts supplied by reference TRBV7-9 and TRBJ2-3, is DTGVSQNPRHKITKRGQNVTFRCDPISEHNRLYWYRQTLGQGPEFLTYFQNEAQLEKSRLLSDRFSAERPKGSFSTLEIQRTEQGDSAMYLCASSQLLASGWIGTDTQYFGPGTRLTVL.